Each of the 20 T cell receptor beta chains below was sequenced from the same sample in a study of beta chain features in type 1 diabetes. The investigators reverse transcribed all of the isolated RNA, so they sequenced expressed TCRB transcripts. Clones were sequenced by immunoSEQ multiplex PCR, and TCRdb holds only the in-frame ones, with some missing. Among 680,000 or so clones listed, about 14% were seen once. The sequenced sample consisted of naive CD4+ T cells from blood. These TCRs come from a man younger than 35 in good health.

The gene calls are TRBV5-1 and TRBJ2-1; D possibly corresponds to TRBD1 (5 bases). V lost 0 bases to trimming and J lost 9 bases, with 7 bases between them. Germline values: CDR1 SGHRS, CDR2 YFSETQ. This CDR3 region has 12 residues. The CDR3 is CASSLVRGEQFF. Written as DNA, the CDR3 is TGCGCCAGCAGCTTGGTAAGGGGTGAGCAGTTCTTC.

This clone showed up just a few times. This sequence joins TRBV20-1 and TRBJ1-5; D is uncertain. The V and J ends lost 3 bases and 9 bases respectively, with 9 bases between them. The CDR3 extends over 11 amino acids. Germline values: CDR1 DFQATT, CDR2 SNEGSKA (reference sequence). CDR3 nucleotide sequence: TGCAGTGCTAGGGGAGGATTGCCCCAGCATTTT. Translated, it gives CSARGGLPQHF.

This clone has only a few counts. This chain connects TRBV7-3 to TRBJ2-1; D may be TRBD2 (5 bases). V dropped 6 bases and J dropped 8 bases, with 8 bases sitting between them. CDR3 size: 11 residues. Germline lookup yields CDR1 SGHTA and CDR2 FQGTGA. This CDR3 reads CASSSSHEQFF. The CDR3 nucleotides read TGTGCCAGCAGTTCTAGCCATGAGCAGTTCTTC.

This clone was detected ten times or more. The rearrangement joins TRBV15 to TRBJ2-2; D gene ambiguous. The CDR3 contains 13 residues. Trimming pared 1 base from V and 6 bases from J, leaving 6 bases between. Germline V gives CDR1 LNHNV, CDR2 YYDKDF (reference sequence). The CDR3 here is CATSRAAPGELFF. The CDR3 DNA sequence: TGTGCCACCAGCAGAGCGGCTCCCGGGGAGCTGTTTTTT.

This clone has just a few counts. This chain uses TRBV4-1 with TRBJ2-7; D remains ambiguous. The germline gives CDR1 MGHRA, CDR2 YSYEKL. The CDR3 is 15 residues long. V was clipped by 0 bases and J by 4 bases, with 13 bases between them. This chain's CDR3 is CASSQEGTAEYEQYF. The DNA for the CDR3 is TGCGCCAGCAGCCAAGAAGGTACGGCCGAATACGAGCAGTACTTC.

This clone occurred a few times. This chain connects TRBV9 to TRBJ1-2; 10 positions agree with TRBD1. Trimming took 2 bases from V and 8 from J; bases not matched to a gene: 6. CDR3 size: 14 residues. Germline CDR1 SGDLS, CDR2 YYNGEE. The CDR3 DNA reads TGTGCCAGCAGCGTTCGACAGGGGGCCGTAGGCTACACCTTC. It is translated as CASSVRQGAVGYTF.

The chain joins TRBV19 to TRBJ2-7, with D possibly being TRBD1 (6 bases). V lost 5 bases and J lost 0, with 14 bases in between. The CDR3 length is 15 residues. Germline CDR1 and CDR2: LNHDA and SQIVND (reference sequence). This chain's CDR3 is CASSRGQLSSYEQYF. In DNA form, the CDR3 reads TGTGCCAGTAGTCGTGGACAGTTGAGCTCCTACGAGCAGTACTTC.

This clone has a handful of counts. This chain uses TRBV11-2 with TRBJ2-2, with 9 bases lining up with TRBD2. V shed 3 bases and J 3 bases; nucleotides not matched to a gene: 2. Germline V CDR1 and CDR2: SGHAT, FQNNGV. This CDR3 contains 15 residues. The CDR3 bases are TGTGCCAGCAGCTTCAGACTAGCGGACACCGGGGAGCTGTTTTTT. This encodes CASSFRLADTGELFF.

This clone was recorded a few times. A read error may explain this, as a much larger clone is one base away. CDR3 in DNA: TGTGCCAGCAGCTTCCAAGAGACCCAGTACTTC. Translating gives CASSFQETQYF. This chain links TRBV7-8 with TRBJ2-5; D not certain. The V end was cut by 3 bases, the J end by 1 base, with 0 bases between. CDR1 SGHVS and CDR2 FQNEAQ come from the germline V gene. The length of the CDR3 is 11 residues.

The table lists this clone with a few counts. This rearrangement joins TRBV6-5 to TRBJ2-3; D is possibly TRBD2 (5 bases). Germline CDR1 and CDR2: MNHEY and SVGAGI. The CDR3 extends over 14 amino acids. V lost 4 bases and J lost 6, with 14 bases in between. The DNA of the CDR3 is TGTGCCAGCAGTTTGAACACCGGCGGGGATACGCAGTATTTT. It codes for CASSLNTGGDTQYF.

This clone appeared once. The chain joins TRBV19 to TRBJ2-7, with D unresolved. This CDR3 is 14 amino acids long. Looked up from germline, CDR1 is LNHDA and CDR2 is SQIVND (reference sequence). Trimming took off 1 base at V and 0 bases at J, with 7 bases between the two ends. In DNA, the CDR3 is TGTGCCAGTAGTATAGGCTGGAACTCCTACGAGCAGTACTTC. The encoded protein is CASSIGWNSYEQYF.

This clone has more than one count but fewer than ten. CDR3: CASSQRQLAVETQYF. For the CDR3, the DNA is TGTGCCAGCAGCCAACGGCAGCTAGCGGTGGAGACCCAGTACTTC. The gene calls are TRBV14 and TRBJ2-5, with TRBD2 matching 7 bases. The germline gives CDR1 SGHDN, CDR2 FVKESK. The CDR3 is 15 amino acids. Unmatched junction bases numbered 8, after V lost 2 bases and J lost 5 bases.

J is TRBJ2-5 and V is TRBV30; 10 nucleotides align to TRBD2. The V gene end was trimmed by 4 bases and the J gene end by 2 bases; junction bases not matched to a gene: 7. Germline values: CDR1 GTSNPN, CDR2 SVGIG (reference sequence). The CDR3 is 15 amino acids. CDR3 protein: CAWTFSGGFQETQYF. The CDR3 coding sequence is TGTGCCTGGACCTTTAGCGGGGGGTTTCAAGAGACCCAGTACTTC.

This clone appeared a few times. The V gene is TRBV10-3, the J gene TRBJ2-7; no reliable D call. Trimming removed 6 bases from V and 3 bases from J, with 15 bases in between. Germline CDR1 and CDR2: ENHRY and SYGVKD. This CDR3 has 14 amino acids. DNA for the CDR3: TGTGCCATCAGGCTCAGCGCTATGAACTACGAGCAGTACTTC. This codes for CAIRLSAMNYEQYF.

The chain recombines TRBV19 with TRBJ1-1; 9 bases map to TRBD1. The V segment lost 6 bases and the J segment 9 bases; nucleotides outside the gene matches: 17. The CDR3 spans 16 residues. The germline gives CDR1 LNHDA, CDR2 SQIVND (reference sequence). CDR3 loop: CASSHKGQGGFLKAFF. DNA for the CDR3: TGTGCCAGTAGCCATAAGGGACAGGGAGGCTTTTTGAAAGCTTTCTTT.

The genes are TRBV29-1 and TRBJ1-4, with TRBD1 matching over 10 bases. Looked up from germline, CDR1 is SQVTM and CDR2 is ANQGSEA. The CDR3 spans 15 residues. The junction had 2 bases not matched to a gene; V was cut back by 4 bases and J by 0 bases. The CDR3 protein is CSVGTGGATNEKLFF. The DNA for the CDR3 is TGCAGCGTTGGGACAGGGGGGGCAACTAATGAAAAACTGTTTTTT. Full variable domain (rest looked up from reference TRBV29-1 and TRBJ1-4): SAVISQKPSRDICQRGTSLTIQCQVDSQVTMMFWYRQQPGQSLTLIATANQGSEATYESGFVIDKFPISRPNLTFSTLTVSNMSPEDSSIYLCSVGTGGATNEKLFFGSGTQLSVL.

This clone was counted between two and nine times. V gene TRBV18 combines with J gene TRBJ1-1, with 7 positions matching TRBD1. The CDR3 consists of 14 residues. V was clipped by 0 bases and J by 7 bases; unmatched bases: 5. Germline CDR1 KGHSH, CDR2 LQKENI. The CDR3 reads CASSPPTGTDEAFF. CDR3 coding DNA: TGTGCCAGCTCACCACCGACAGGGACGGATGAAGCTTTCTTT.

This sequence joins TRBV7-2 and TRBJ2-1; D possibly corresponds to TRBD2 (6 bases). V gave up 0 bases and J gave up 10 bases, with 10 bases separating them. The CDR3 has 13 amino acids. CDR1 is SGHTA, CDR2 FQGNSA, per germline. CDR3 coding DNA: TGTGCCAGCAGCTTAGCGGGACTGGGGGAGCAGTTCTTC. Its translation: CASSLAGLGEQFF.

The J gene is TRBJ1-4, the V gene TRBV7-9; the match to TRBD1 covers 7 bases. Germline V gene lookup returns CDR1 SEHNR and CDR2 FQNEAQ (reference sequence). With 4 bases clipped from V and 1 base from J, the junction kept 3 bases outside the gene matches. This CDR3 comprises 15 residues. CDR3 sequence reads: CASSSYRGTNEKLFF. CDR3 nucleotide sequence: TGTGCCAGCAGCTCCTACAGGGGAACTAATGAAAAACTGTTTTTT.

The V and J genes are TRBV5-4 and TRBJ2-5, with 10 bases matching TRBD2. The trim removed 2 bases at V and 5 bases at J, leaving 9 bases unmatched. The CDR3 spans 16 residues. Germline-derived CDR1 and CDR2 are SGHNT and YYREEE (reference sequence). CDR3 loop: CASSLSSGRAAETQYF. The CDR3 DNA reads as TGTGCCAGCAGCTTATCCAGCGGGAGGGCCGCGGAGACCCAGTACTTC. The variable domain in full, completed from reference TRBV5-4 and TRBJ2-5, reads ETGVTQSPTHLIKTRGQQVTLRCSSQSGHNTVSWYQQALGQGPQFIFQYYREEENGRGNFPPRFSGLQFPNYSSELNVNALELDDSALYLCASSLSSGRAAETQYFGPGTRLLVL.